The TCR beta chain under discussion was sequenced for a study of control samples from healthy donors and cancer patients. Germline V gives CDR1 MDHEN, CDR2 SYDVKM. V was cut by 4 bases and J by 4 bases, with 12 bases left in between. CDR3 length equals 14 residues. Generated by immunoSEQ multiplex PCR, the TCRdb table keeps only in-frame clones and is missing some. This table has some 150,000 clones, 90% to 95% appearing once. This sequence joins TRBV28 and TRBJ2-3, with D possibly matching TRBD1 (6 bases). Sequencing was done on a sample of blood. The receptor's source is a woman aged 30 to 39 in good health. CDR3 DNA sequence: TGTGCCAGCAGTTGGGGCAGGGGCTCAGATACGCAGTATTTT. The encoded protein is CASSWGRGSDTQYF.